The 23 T cell receptor beta chains in this list originate from one sample, sequenced in a study of human T cells and chemical hapten exposure. From the RACE reads, TCRdb called clonotypes with MiXCR, one entry per CDR3 protein. The sample lists about 120,000 distinct CDR3 sequences, roughly 12% occurring once. Time point meaning: pre-sensitization, week 0. Treatment: therapeutic diphenylcyclopropenone sensitization with weekly scalp DPC. The source material was whole blood, sampled in connection with sensitization to the hapten diphenylcyclopropenone (DPC). The origin of the receptors is a woman between 18 and 29 years old with alopecia areata. Some clones in this sample may be carry-over from other donors' samples.

A few counts support this clonotype. The chain couples TRBV29-1 to TRBJ2-3; perhaps TRBD1 as D (5 bases). The CDR3 runs 14 residues. The V gene's germline CDR1 is SQVTM and CDR2 ANQGSEA. V was shortened by 6 bases and J by 2 bases, with 15 bases between the two germline ends. CDR3 in amino acids: CSVKRTRTTDTQYF. CDR3 sequence (DNA): TGCAGCGTGAAACGGACACGGACCACAGATACGCAGTATTTT.

The V call is TRBV28, the J call TRBJ1-6; D remains unclear. CDR1 is MDHEN, CDR2 SYDVKM, per germline. CDR3 length equals 13 residues. Trimming pared 5 bases from V and 11 bases from J, leaving 13 bases between. The CDR3 region has the DNA TGTGCCAGCAGTACGGCGACACCCACACCCCTCCACTTT. Its protein product is CASSTATPTPLHF.

This chain joins TRBV20-1 and TRBJ1-5, with D possibly matching TRBD1 (5 bases). Germline V gene lookup returns CDR1 DFQATT and CDR2 SNEGSKA (reference sequence). This CDR3 contains 13 residues. V was clipped by 3 bases and J by 3 bases, with 9 bases between them. CDR3 nucleotide sequence: TGCAGTGCTAGGGGTGGGACCAATCAGCCCCAGCATTTT. The encoded protein is CSARGGTNQPQHF.

DNA for the CDR3: TGTGCCAGCAGCAAGGACCTCCCGGGGTACGAGCAGTACTTC. It encodes CASSKDLPGYEQYF. This chain links TRBV9 with TRBJ2-7; D is perhaps TRBD2 (5 bases). The germline V and J ends were trimmed by 4 bases and 4 bases, with 15 bases remaining between them. The CDR3 loop spans 14 amino acids. CDR1 is SGDLS and CDR2 is YYNGEE in the germline V gene.

This clonotype occurred many times. The V call is TRBV15, the J call TRBJ1-2; D unclear. Trimming removed 0 bases at V and 9 bases at J, with 5 bases between. The CDR3 has 11 amino acids. CDR1 LNHNV and CDR2 YYDKDF come from the germline V gene (reference sequence). CDR3 region: CATSRDGSYTF. In DNA form, the CDR3 reads TGTGCCACCAGCAGAGATGGGAGCTACACCTTC.

This rearrangement joins TRBV20-1 to TRBJ1-2, with D possibly being TRBD1 (5 bases). V lost 1 base and J lost 8, with 14 bases in between. This CDR3 has 13 residues. Germline V gene sequence: CDR1 DFQATT, CDR2 SNEGSKA (reference sequence). The CDR3 spells CSARGWEGRGYTF. CDR3 DNA: TGCAGTGCTAGAGGATGGGAGGGGAGGGGCTACACCTTC.

The chain carries TRBV6-5 and TRBJ2-2, with 7 bases aligning to TRBD1. V gave up 7 bases and J gave up 2 bases; unmatched junction bases: 7. The CDR3 has 15 residues. Germline-derived CDR1 and CDR2 are MNHEY and SVGAGI. In nucleotides, the CDR3 is TGTGCCAGCACTCCCGGACAGGTTAACACCGGGGAGCTGTTTTTT. This sequence encodes CASTPGQVNTGELFF.

Many counts were recorded for this clonotype. The rearrangement joins TRBV27 to TRBJ2-7; maybe TRBD2 (6 bases). V was shortened by 6 bases and J by 2 bases, with 11 bases between the two germline ends. CDR1 and CDR2 (germline): MNHEY, SMNVEV (reference sequence). There are 13 residues in the CDR3. CDR3 nucleotides: TGTGCCAGCAGCCCGGCGGGACCCTACGAGCAGTACTTC. This encodes CASSPAGPYEQYF.

This clonotype was recorded a few times. The chain is built from TRBV6-6 and TRBJ1-1; D unresolved. CDR3 length: 14 residues. The V end was cut by 6 bases, the J end by 0 bases, with 11 bases between. The germline V gene encodes CDR1 MNHNY and CDR2 SVGAGI (reference sequence). CDR3 bases: TGTGCCAGCAGGGCCGGCAGATTGAACACTGAAGCTTTCTTT. The encoded protein is CASRAGRLNTEAFF.

This clonotype was counted only a few times. V gene TRBV5-1 combines with J gene TRBJ2-4, with 8 nucleotides matching TRBD2. This CDR3 is 16 amino acids long. V trimming: 0 bases; J trimming: 1 base; junction bases outside the gene matches: 3. CDR1 and CDR2 from the germline V gene are SGHRS and YFSETQ. The CDR3 spells CASSLVLAGAKNIQYF. CDR3 nucleotide sequence: TGCGCCAGCAGCTTGGTATTAGCGGGGGCCAAAAACATTCAGTACTTC.

This clonotype was seen a handful of times. The CDR3 nucleotides read TGTGCCACCAGTGATTTGGTCAGCTGTTTTATGAACACTGAAGCTTTCTTT. As protein: CATSDLVSCFMNTEAFF. The rearrangement joins TRBV24-1 to TRBJ1-1; D not certain. Germline CDR1 is KGHDR and CDR2 is SFDVKD. The length of the CDR3 is 17 residues. V dropped 0 bases and J dropped 0 bases, with 13 bases sitting between them.

This clonotype was observed a few times. CDR3 region: CASSFVPGLAGNTDTQYF. CDR3 in DNA: TGTGCCAGCAGCTTTGTGCCGGGGCTAGCGGGGAATACAGATACGCAGTATTTT. The chain links TRBV7-2 to TRBJ2-3; 9 nucleotides agree with TRBD2. The CDR3 is made up of 18 amino acids. The V gene's germline CDR1 is SGHTA and CDR2 FQGNSA. V shed 3 bases, J shed 3 bases, and the junction held 13 bases outside the gene matches.

The gene calls are TRBV28 and TRBJ2-3, with a possible D match to TRBD1 (6 bases). Germline CDR1 is MDHEN and CDR2 is SYDVKM. The V gene lost 2 bases and the J gene lost 10 bases, with 7 bases spanning the gap. The CDR3 consists of 11 residues. The CDR3 DNA sequence: TGTGCCAGCAGTTTAGCAGGGGCGCAGTATTTT. Its protein is CASSLAGAQYF.

The chain employs TRBV6-2 or TRBV6-3 and TRBJ1-6, with D uncertain. Germline CDR1 MNHEY, CDR2 SVGEGT. V was cut by 6 bases and J by 7 bases, with 13 bases left in between. CDR3 size: 14 residues. CDR3 amino acids: CASRSGSGNSPLHF. The CDR3 DNA reads as TGTGCCAGCAGATCCGGGTCTGGGAATTCACCCCTCCACTTT.

The chain couples TRBV12-3 or TRBV12-4 to TRBJ2-2; D unresolved. V dropped 6 bases and J dropped 0 bases, with 17 bases sitting between them. The CDR3 loop spans 17 amino acids. The CDR3 loop reads CASSPFPHTSNTGELFF. DNA for the CDR3: TGTGCCAGCAGCCCTTTCCCTCACACTTCGAACACCGGGGAGCTGTTTTTT.

There are a few counts of this clonotype. This chain joins TRBV20-1 and TRBJ1-6, with 8 nucleotides matching TRBD1. Germline CDR1 is DFQATT and CDR2 is SNEGSKA (reference sequence). The V segment lost 3 bases and the J segment 9 bases; nucleotides outside the gene matches: 4. The CDR3 is 13 amino acids. This CDR3 is CSARDRVVSPLHF. The DNA of the CDR3 is TGCAGTGCTAGGGACAGGGTAGTTTCACCCCTCCACTTT.

At least ten counts were recorded for this clonotype. V usage is TRBV7-6 and J usage is TRBJ1-1; D is perhaps TRBD1 (5 bases). Trimming pared 5 bases from V and 0 bases from J, leaving 13 bases between. The V gene's germline CDR1 is SGHVS and CDR2 FNYEAQ. This CDR3 has 15 amino acids. CDR3 DNA: TGTGCCAGCAGCCCCACGCAGGGCTTGAACACTGAAGCTTTCTTT. Amino acid sequence: CASSPTQGLNTEAFF.

The sample holds a few counts of this clonotype. This rearrangement joins TRBV20-1 to TRBJ1-5; D remains ambiguous. Trimming removed 1 base at V and 0 bases at J, with 10 bases between. The CDR3 is 15 amino acids. Germline V gene data show CDR1 as DFQATT and CDR2 as SNEGSKA (reference sequence). CDR3 loop: CSARGTGYSNQPQHF. The CDR3 DNA reads as TGCAGTGCTAGAGGTACCGGGTATAGCAATCAGCCCCAGCATTTT.

The J gene is TRBJ2-5, the V gene TRBV20-1; TRBD2 matches 8 bases. CDR1 is DFQATT, CDR2 SNEGSKA, per germline (reference sequence). The CDR3 has 13 amino acids. The V segment lost 7 bases and the J segment 0 bases; nucleotides outside the gene matches: 4. The CDR3 bases are TGCAGTGTTCGGCGGGGGGACCAAGAGACCCAGTACTTC. Its translation is CSVRRGDQETQYF.

Only a few counts were recorded for this clonotype. The chain recombines TRBV6-6 with TRBJ2-3; D uncertain. V dropped 2 bases and J dropped 2 bases, with 8 bases sitting between them. The CDR3 is 14 amino acids. Germline-derived CDR1 and CDR2 are MNHNY and SVGAGI (reference sequence). The CDR3: CASSYVGPTDTQYF. The CDR3 bases are TGTGCCAGCAGTTACGTCGGCCCCACAGATACGCAGTATTTT.

This clonotype was picked up a small number of times. The V and J genes are TRBV6-5 and TRBJ2-2; 10 nucleotides line up with TRBD1. The CDR3 spans 16 residues. The germline V gene encodes CDR1 MNHEY and CDR2 SVGAGI. Trimming cost V 5 bases and J 7 bases; bases outside gene matches: 10. As DNA, the CDR3 is TGTGCCAGCAGTGGACCGGGACAGGGGAAAATCGGGGAGCTGTTTTTT. Translated, it gives CASSGPGQGKIGELFF.

This clonotype was observed a handful of times. The chain couples TRBV3-1 to TRBJ1-2; D gene uncertain. The CDR3 runs 11 residues. CDR1 is LGHDT and CDR2 is YNNKEL in the germline V gene (reference sequence). V lost 8 bases and J 8 bases, leaving 12 bases between the germline ends. CDR3 in amino acids: CASGAAWGYTF. In nucleotides, the CDR3 is TGTGCCAGCGGAGCCGCGTGGGGCTACACCTTC.

This clonotype showed up just a few times. The V gene is TRBV5-6, the J gene TRBJ1-6; TRBD1 is a possible D gene (6 bases). Trimming cost V 3 bases and J 10 bases, with 8 bases left between them. This CDR3 contains 12 residues. Germline lookup yields CDR1 SGHDT and CDR2 YYEEEE. The CDR3 DNA sequence: TGTGCCAGCAGCTGGGACAAATCACCCCTCCACTTT. Protein: CASSWDKSPLHF.